This T cell receptor beta chain was obtained from a study of blood T cell repertoires in COVID-19. Study at large: The samples span acute and convalescent COVID-19 from the United States, Italy and Spain. T cells, B-cell-depleted T cells, or PBMCs provided the cDNA or gDNA that served as material.

Authors' data handling: Counts of nucleated cells, estimated from reference gene primer amplification, were obtained. Only in-frame clones appear in the TCRdb table, and some are missing; sequencing was by immunoSEQ multiplex PCR. Clone size and V and J calls were adopted from that table, with D and trimming inferred from the DNA. The data hold roughly 280,000 clones, with approximately 86% observed a single time. This CDR3 is 16 amino acids long. With 1 base clipped from V and 2 bases from J, the junction kept 3 bases outside the gene matches. Germline CDR1 KGHSH, CDR2 LQKENI. The V and J genes are TRBV18 and TRBJ2-3; 10 nucleotides line up with TRBD2. Sequences were obtained from peripheral blood. The receptor was isolated from a man aged 30 to 39 with active or convalescent COVID-19. The CDR3 DNA reads TGTGCCAGCTCACCACTAGCGGGGGGAACCACAGATACGCAGTATTTT. It translates to CASSPLAGGTTDTQYF.